This T cell receptor (beta chain) was retrieved from a study of T-cell reconstitution after alpha-beta-depleted transplantation in children. Study-wide results and limits: The origin of alpha-beta T cells about two months after transplant was reportedly several hundred expanded graft clones. Newly produced T cells mostly accounted for T-cell counts and diversity one year post-transplant. Several patients had high TCRbeta diversity at day 60; it came from surviving recipient T cells and thymic progenitors.

Unique molecular identifiers were used in preparing the TCRbeta library. In TCRdb, the PCR reads were re-called with MiXCR into one record per CDR3 protein. Of about 300,000 distinct CDR3 sequences in the sample, over 9% were seen once. This clonotype occurred many times. Antigen: not known. The ends were cut back, 2 bases at V and 1 base at J, with 23 bases in the middle. CDR3 size: 19 residues. From germline, CDR1 is SGHNT and CDR2 YENEEA. The sequencing here drew on PBMCs, taken before TCRalphabeta/CD19-depleted stem cell transplant. The chain combines TRBV11-3 with TRBJ1-1; weak D call: TRBD1 (6 bases). This receptor was taken from a boy in the first two years of life with acute myeloid leukemia, due to receive a stem cell transplant. The CDR3 nucleotides read TGTGCCAGCAGCTTAAGGAGGGGGGGACAAGGAAAAACGAACACTGAAGCTTTCTTT. Translated: CASSLRRGGQGKTNTEAFF.